Listed below are T cell receptor beta chains from one sample, sequenced in a study of T cell changes during pregnancy in multiple sclerosis. This table comes from immunoSEQ multiplex PCR, and its TCRdb copy is limited to in-frame clones, with some not included. The data show some 140,000 clones, about 95% seen once. Material: peripheral blood, obtained after pregnancy. The receptors stem from a female donor with multiple sclerosis, enrolled in a pregnancy study. CDR3s include the opening cysteine and the closing phenylalanine or tryptophan. Each record gives: J gene, V gene, D gene, clone size, CDR3 DNA, CDR3 protein. D genes are given only for firm matches. Some rows mark clone size as missing; the rest say once, few, many or name a class of expanded clone.

j_gene: TRBJ2-4
v_gene: TRBV28
d_gene: NA
abundance: NA
CDR3nt: TGTGCCAGCAGTTTATGGCGGGACGATTTTGGGGGTCTGCACTTC
CDR3aa: CASSLWRDDFGGLHF

j_gene: TRBJ2-7
v_gene: TRBV7-9
d_gene: TRBD1
abundance: NA
CDR3nt: TGTGCCAGCAGCCCATCCAGGGACAGGGAATCCTACGAGCAGTACTTC
CDR3aa: CASSPSRDRESYEQYF

j_gene: TRBJ2-5
v_gene: TRBV7-9
d_gene: NA
abundance: NA
CDR3nt: TGTGCCAGCAGCTTGGAGGCGGCCCAGTACTTC
CDR3aa: CASSLEAAQYF

j_gene: TRBJ2-5
v_gene: TRBV28
d_gene: TRBD2
abundance: NA
CDR3nt: TGTGCCAGCAGTTTAGGGGGGCTAGCGGGAGTCCCAGGAGAGACCCAGTACTTC
CDR3aa: CASSLGGLAGVPGETQYF

j_gene: TRBJ2-1
v_gene: TRBV13
d_gene: TRBD2
abundance: NA
CDR3nt: TGTGCCAGCAGCTCCCGGGTAGCGGGAGAGTGGGATGAGCAGTTCTTC
CDR3aa: CASSSRVAGEWDEQFF

j_gene: TRBJ2-5
v_gene: TRBV11-2
d_gene: NA
abundance: once
CDR3nt: TGTGCCAGCAGCTTAGATCCGGGCAGGGGCGAGACCCAGTACTTC
CDR3aa: CASSLDPGRGETQYF

j_gene: TRBJ2-1
v_gene: TRBV9
d_gene: TRBD2
abundance: NA
CDR3nt: TGTGCCAGCAGCGTAGAAGCTAGCGGGAGCTCCTACAATGAGCAGTTCTTC
CDR3aa: CASSVEASGSSYNEQFF

j_gene: TRBJ1-3
v_gene: TRBV7-9
d_gene: NA
abundance: NA
CDR3nt: TGTGCCAGCAGCTTAGCCCTGCCGGAGGGCGGAAACACCATATATTTT
CDR3aa: CASSLALPEGGNTIYF

j_gene: TRBJ2-7
v_gene: TRBV5-1
d_gene: TRBD1
abundance: NA
CDR3nt: TGCGCCAGCAGCTTGCGGACAGGGGGCTACGAGCAGTACTTC
CDR3aa: CASSLRTGGYEQYF

j_gene: TRBJ1-5
v_gene: TRBV28
d_gene: NA
abundance: NA
CDR3nt: TGTGCCAGCAGTCCCCTACTAGGGAGCGGCGGCCAGCCCCAGCATTTT
CDR3aa: CASSPLLGSGGQPQHF

j_gene: TRBJ1-1
v_gene: TRBV10-2
d_gene: TRBD1
abundance: NA
CDR3nt: TGCGCCAGCAGGGGACAGGGGGCGCGAACTGAAGCTTTCTTT
CDR3aa: CASRGQGARTEAFF

j_gene: TRBJ2-3
v_gene: TRBV5-6
d_gene: TRBD1
abundance: NA
CDR3nt: TGTGCCAGCAGCTTGGCCACAGGGGGCACAGATACGCAGTATTTT
CDR3aa: CASSLATGGTDTQYF

j_gene: TRBJ1-1
v_gene: TRBV28
d_gene: NA
abundance: NA
CDR3nt: TGTGCCAGCAGTTTAAGGGTGGGGGGCACTGAAGCTTTCTTT
CDR3aa: CASSLRVGGTEAFF

j_gene: TRBJ1-4
v_gene: TRBV19
d_gene: NA
abundance: once
CDR3nt: TGTGCCAGTAGTATTTCGGCGGCAACTAATGAAAAACTGTTTTTT
CDR3aa: CASSISAATNEKLFF

j_gene: TRBJ2-1
v_gene: TRBV6-1
d_gene: NA
abundance: NA
CDR3nt: TGTGCCAGCAGTGAAAAAGCGGAGCAGGGGTATCCGGATGAGCAGTTCTTC
CDR3aa: CASSEKAEQGYPDEQFF

j_gene: TRBJ2-2
v_gene: TRBV7-6
d_gene: TRBD2
abundance: NA
CDR3nt: TGTGCCAGCAGGACGGGACTAGCGGGTACGAATACCGGGGAGCTGTTTTTT
CDR3aa: CASRTGLAGTNTGELFF

j_gene: TRBJ2-5
v_gene: TRBV5-1
d_gene: TRBD1
abundance: NA
CDR3nt: TGCGCCAGCAGCCCATTGGGACAGGGAGGAGAGACCCAGTACTTC
CDR3aa: CASSPLGQGGETQYF

j_gene: TRBJ2-7
v_gene: TRBV18
d_gene: TRBD1
abundance: once
CDR3nt: TGTGCCAGCTCAGATACAGGGGAAAGTTTCGACTCCTACGAGCAGTACTTC
CDR3aa: CASSDTGESFDSYEQYF

j_gene: TRBJ2-2
v_gene: TRBV6-6
d_gene: NA
abundance: NA
CDR3nt: TGTGCCAGCACGTTAGCCCACACCGGGGAGCTGTTTTTT
CDR3aa: CASTLAHTGELFF

j_gene: TRBJ2-2
v_gene: TRBV11-2
d_gene: TRBD2
abundance: NA
CDR3nt: TGTGCCAGCAGCTTAGGGCGGGGGGGGGCCACCGGGGAGCTGTTTTTT
CDR3aa: CASSLGRGGATGELFF

j_gene: TRBJ2-7
v_gene: TRBV7-2
d_gene: TRBD1
abundance: NA
CDR3nt: TGTGCCAGCAGCCCCGCGACAGGGCCCTACGAGCAGTACTTC
CDR3aa: CASSPATGPYEQYF

j_gene: TRBJ2-3
v_gene: TRBV5-6
d_gene: TRBD2
abundance: NA
CDR3nt: TGTGCCAGCAGCTTGGTAGGACTAGCGGGACCCACAGATACGCAGTATTTT
CDR3aa: CASSLVGLAGPTDTQYF

j_gene: TRBJ1-3
v_gene: TRBV25-1
d_gene: TRBD1
abundance: NA
CDR3nt: TGTGCCAGCAGTGAATATGGGGGACAGGGTGGAAACACCATATATTTT
CDR3aa: CASSEYGGQGGNTIYF

j_gene: TRBJ1-1
v_gene: TRBV7-9
d_gene: TRBD1
abundance: NA
CDR3nt: TGTGCCAGCAGCCCCGTCCCGGGACAGGGCGACACTGAAGCTTTCTTT
CDR3aa: CASSPVPGQGDTEAFF

j_gene: TRBJ1-1
v_gene: TRBV7-8
d_gene: TRBD1
abundance: once
CDR3nt: TGTGCCAGCAGACTACAGGGGGTTTCTAACACTGAAGCTTTCTTT
CDR3aa: CASRLQGVSNTEAFF

j_gene: TRBJ2-7
v_gene: TRBV10-3
d_gene: TRBD1
abundance: NA
CDR3nt: TGTGCCATTTCCGCGGCACAGGGGGCCTACGAGCAGTACTTC
CDR3aa: CAISAAQGAYEQYF

j_gene: TRBJ2-1
v_gene: TRBV2
d_gene: TRBD2
abundance: NA
CDR3nt: TGTGCCAGCAGTGAAGGGCTAGCGGGAGCTTCGAGAAACAATGAGCAGTTCTTC
CDR3aa: CASSEGLAGASRNNEQFF

j_gene: TRBJ1-2
v_gene: TRBV25-1
d_gene: NA
abundance: NA
CDR3nt: TGTGCCAGCAGCCCCTGGACATCTAACTATGGCTACACCTTC
CDR3aa: CASSPWTSNYGYTF

j_gene: TRBJ2-6
v_gene: TRBV5-4
d_gene: TRBD1
abundance: NA
CDR3nt: TGTGCCAGCAGCAGACAGGGTTCTGGGGCCAACGTCCTGACTTTC
CDR3aa: CASSRQGSGANVLTF

j_gene: TRBJ1-2
v_gene: TRBV7-2
d_gene: NA
abundance: once
CDR3nt: TGTGCCAGCAGCTTACAGGGGTCTGGGTCATATGGCTACACCTTC
CDR3aa: CASSLQGSGSYGYTF

j_gene: TRBJ2-1
v_gene: TRBV5-1
d_gene: NA
abundance: NA
CDR3nt: TGCGCCAGCAGCTTGGTGGCAGGCTCCTACAATGAGCAGTTCTTC
CDR3aa: CASSLVAGSYNEQFF

j_gene: TRBJ2-5
v_gene: TRBV9
d_gene: NA
abundance: NA
CDR3nt: TGTGCCAGCAGCGTAATGCCTAGGAGTGAGACCCAGTACTTC
CDR3aa: CASSVMPRSETQYF

j_gene: TRBJ2-7
v_gene: TRBV6-1
d_gene: NA
abundance: NA
CDR3nt: TGTGCCAGCCCGGGAACCTCCTACGAGCAGTACTTC
CDR3aa: CASPGTSYEQYF

j_gene: TRBJ2-7
v_gene: TRBV9
d_gene: NA
abundance: once
CDR3nt: TGTGCCAGCAGCGGTTACAACTCCTACGAGCAGTACTTC
CDR3aa: CASSGYNSYEQYF

j_gene: TRBJ2-3
v_gene: TRBV28
d_gene: NA
abundance: NA
CDR3nt: TGTGCCAGCTCTATCACAGATACGCAGTATTTT
CDR3aa: CASSITDTQYF

j_gene: TRBJ2-7
v_gene: TRBV6-5
d_gene: NA
abundance: NA
CDR3nt: TGTGCCAGCAGCTCACCGCCTCACGGCGAGCAGTACTTC
CDR3aa: CASSSPPHGEQYF

j_gene: TRBJ2-7
v_gene: TRBV7-8
d_gene: TRBD2
abundance: NA
CDR3nt: TGTGCCAGCAGCTATTGGGGGGGTTCCTACGAGCAGTACTTC
CDR3aa: CASSYWGGSYEQYF

j_gene: TRBJ2-1
v_gene: TRBV28
d_gene: TRBD2
abundance: NA
CDR3nt: TGTGCCAGCAGTTTATTCCTCAGGCGGGAGCGGTCCTACAATGAGCAGTTCTTC
CDR3aa: CASSLFLRRERSYNEQFF

j_gene: TRBJ2-7
v_gene: TRBV5-1
d_gene: TRBD1
abundance: NA
CDR3nt: TGCGCCAGCAGCTACAGGACAGGGGTATCCTACGAGCAGTACTTC
CDR3aa: CASSYRTGVSYEQYF

j_gene: TRBJ2-2
v_gene: TRBV19
d_gene: NA
abundance: few
CDR3nt: TGTGCCAGTAGTGCCCGAGGGAACACCGGGGAGCTGTTTTTT
CDR3aa: CASSARGNTGELFF

j_gene: TRBJ2-1
v_gene: TRBV7-8
d_gene: TRBD2
abundance: NA
CDR3nt: TGTGCCAGCAGCTTAGTAGAGGGAGGGTCGAACAATGAGCAGTTCTTC
CDR3aa: CASSLVEGGSNNEQFF

j_gene: TRBJ2-7
v_gene: TRBV27
d_gene: NA
abundance: NA
CDR3nt: TGTGCCAGCAGTTTATCTCCTGCCTACGAGCAGTACTTC
CDR3aa: CASSLSPAYEQYF

j_gene: TRBJ2-4
v_gene: TRBV6-1
d_gene: NA
abundance: NA
CDR3nt: TGTGCCAGCAGTTCCCACTCCCAGGGTCAAGGCATTCAGTACTTC
CDR3aa: CASSSHSQGQGIQYF

j_gene: TRBJ2-1
v_gene: TRBV7-3
d_gene: TRBD1
abundance: NA
CDR3nt: TGTGCCAGCAGCTCCAAGAGGACAGGGTCGCACAATGAGCAGTTCTTC
CDR3aa: CASSSKRTGSHNEQFF

j_gene: TRBJ1-2
v_gene: TRBV5-1
d_gene: NA
abundance: NA
CDR3nt: TGCGCCAGCAGGGGAGAGTTCGGTGGCTACACCTTC
CDR3aa: CASRGEFGGYTF

j_gene: TRBJ1-1
v_gene: TRBV6-5
d_gene: NA
abundance: NA
CDR3nt: TGTGCCAGCAGTTACGATTGGGCCCCCGGGGCTGAAGCTTTCTTT
CDR3aa: CASSYDWAPGAEAFF

j_gene: TRBJ1-5
v_gene: TRBV19
d_gene: NA
abundance: NA
CDR3nt: TGTGCCAGTAGTATAGGCAGGGGATTGGGCCAGCCCCAGCATTTT
CDR3aa: CASSIGRGLGQPQHF

j_gene: TRBJ1-5
v_gene: TRBV28
d_gene: NA
abundance: NA
CDR3nt: TGTGCCAGCAGTTTATTAGTTCAGGGGCAGGGGAAGCCCCAGCATTTT
CDR3aa: CASSLLVQGQGKPQHF

j_gene: TRBJ2-4
v_gene: TRBV29-1
d_gene: TRBD1
abundance: NA
CDR3nt: TGCAGCGTTGGAGGGCAGGGGGCCGCCAAAAACATTCAGTACTTC
CDR3aa: CSVGGQGAAKNIQYF

j_gene: TRBJ1-2
v_gene: TRBV28
d_gene: NA
abundance: NA
CDR3nt: TGTGCCAGCAGTCGCCAGGGTAACTATGGCTACACCTTC
CDR3aa: CASSRQGNYGYTF

j_gene: TRBJ2-4
v_gene: TRBV28
d_gene: NA
abundance: NA
CDR3nt: TGTGCCAGCAGTTTCTTGCGGGGAAAAAACATTCAGTACTTC
CDR3aa: CASSFLRGKNIQYF